The following is a T cell receptor beta chain sequence with its context. Antigen specificity is unknown. Germline and junction disagree at one end, which may indicate a read error. The data derive from a study of regulatory T cells in long-lasting Graves disease. Study-level background: Antithyroid drug use was under 3 months in newly diagnosed Graves' patients. General study results and limits: With a small sample size, accuracy may have been reduced.

TCR beta libraries were built with iRepertoire HTBI primers and Arm-PCR of CDR3 regions. One entry per CDR3 protein results from TCRdb running MiXCR on the multiplex PCR reads. Altogether around 420,000 distinct CDR3 sequences are present, roughly 15% being singletons, with the ten largest covering 22%. This CDR3 is built from 15 residues. Looked up from germline, CDR1 is SGHRS and CDR2 is YFSETQ. Time point defined: newly diagnosed GD, antithyroid drugs for less than 3 months. Researchers made the TCR library from RNA that was extracted from PBMCs. V gene TRBV5-1 combines with J gene TRBJ2-6, with a tentative D call TRBD1 (5 bases). The input for sequencing was peripheral blood mononuclear cells (PBMCs), taken at new diagnosis, from a patient treated with antithyroid drugs. The TCR comes from a female donor with Graves disease. The CDR3 reads CASSQDSSGANVPTF. CDR3 DNA: TGCGCCAGCAGCCAAGACAGCTCTGGGGCCAACGTCCCGACTTTC.